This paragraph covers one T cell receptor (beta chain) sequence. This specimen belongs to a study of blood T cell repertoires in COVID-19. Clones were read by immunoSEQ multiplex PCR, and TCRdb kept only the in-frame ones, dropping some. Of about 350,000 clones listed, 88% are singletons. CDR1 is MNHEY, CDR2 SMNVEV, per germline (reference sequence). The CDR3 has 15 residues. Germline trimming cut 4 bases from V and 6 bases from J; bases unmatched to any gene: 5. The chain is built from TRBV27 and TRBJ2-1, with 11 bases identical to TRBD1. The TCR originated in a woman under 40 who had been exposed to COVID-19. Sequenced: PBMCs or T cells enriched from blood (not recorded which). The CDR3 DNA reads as TGTGCCAGCAGTTCGGGACAGGGGGAATTCAATGAGCAGTTCTTC. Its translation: CASSSGQGEFNEQFF.